A single sample is the source of the 6 T cell receptor beta chains below, sequenced in a study of identical twins. MiXCR was run by TCRdb on the 5' RACE reads, yielding one entry per CDR3 protein. This table has 700,000 or so distinct CDR3 sequences, less than 10% appearing once. These same data were also listed under a study on yellow fever vaccine responses in identical twins.

Material for sequencing was PBMCs. Receptor source: a woman between 18 and 30 years old in good health.

This chain links TRBV6-1 with TRBJ2-2; TRBD1 matches at 8 bases. The CDR3 covers 15 residues. The V gene's germline CDR1 is MNHNS and CDR2 SASEGT. The V gene end was trimmed by 6 bases and the J gene end by 3 bases; junction bases not matched to a gene: 6. CDR3 region: CASSRLTGDTGELFF. In DNA, the CDR3 is TGTGCCAGCAGCCGCCTGACAGGGGACACCGGGGAGCTGTTTTTT.

In this sample, this clonotype turned up a few times. The J gene is TRBJ2-7, the V gene TRBV28, with D maybe TRBD1 (5 bases). Trimming left V 3 bases short and J 4 bases short, with 13 bases between. Germline CDR1 and CDR2: MDHEN and SYDVKM. The CDR3 length is 14 residues. The CDR3, as DNA: TGTGCCAGCAGTTTGCATAGGGGTGTTTACGAGCAGTACTTC. It is translated as CASSLHRGVYEQYF.

This clonotype was detected ten times or more. The rearrangement links TRBV20-1 to TRBJ2-3; maybe TRBD2 (5 bases). V was clipped by 0 bases and J by 3 bases, with 13 bases between them. The CDR3 runs to 15 residues. Per the germline V gene, CDR1 is DFQATT and CDR2 is SNEGSKA (reference sequence). This chain's CDR3 is CSAREAARRTDTQYF. CDR3 in DNA: TGCAGTGCTAGAGAGGCGGCAAGGAGGACAGATACGCAGTATTTT.

This clonotype was observed a handful of times. V and J are TRBV30 and TRBJ2-7, with D perhaps matching TRBD1 or TRBD2 (5 bases each). The ends were cut back, 7 bases at V and 5 bases at J, with 15 bases in the middle. The CDR3 contains 12 residues. Germline CDR1 reads GTSNPN; CDR2 reads SVGIG (reference sequence). CDR3 nucleotide sequence: TGTGCCTCCTCGTCGGGGCTCAACGAGCAGTACTTC. The encoded protein is CASSSGLNEQYF.

Only a few counts were recorded for this clonotype. The V and J genes are TRBV7-9 and TRBJ1-1, with 9 positions matching TRBD1. The CDR3 runs to 12 residues. Per germline, CDR1 SEHNR and CDR2 FQNEAQ (reference sequence). V lost 5 bases and J lost 10; bases outside the gene matches: 5. The CDR3 DNA reads as TGTGCCAGCAGCGGGACAGGGAAGGGAGCTTTCTTT. Residues: CASSGTGKGAFF.

In this sample, this clonotype turned up a few times. This chain joins TRBV29-1 and TRBJ2-5; 15 bases align to TRBD2. The ends lost 4 bases at V and 1 base at J; junction bases unmatched: 1. In germline, CDR1 is SQVTM, CDR2 ANQGSEA. The CDR3 has 15 residues. CDR3 sequence reads: CSVGTSGGVQETQYF. CDR3 sequence (DNA): TGCAGCGTTGGGACTAGCGGGGGGGTCCAAGAGACCCAGTACTTC.